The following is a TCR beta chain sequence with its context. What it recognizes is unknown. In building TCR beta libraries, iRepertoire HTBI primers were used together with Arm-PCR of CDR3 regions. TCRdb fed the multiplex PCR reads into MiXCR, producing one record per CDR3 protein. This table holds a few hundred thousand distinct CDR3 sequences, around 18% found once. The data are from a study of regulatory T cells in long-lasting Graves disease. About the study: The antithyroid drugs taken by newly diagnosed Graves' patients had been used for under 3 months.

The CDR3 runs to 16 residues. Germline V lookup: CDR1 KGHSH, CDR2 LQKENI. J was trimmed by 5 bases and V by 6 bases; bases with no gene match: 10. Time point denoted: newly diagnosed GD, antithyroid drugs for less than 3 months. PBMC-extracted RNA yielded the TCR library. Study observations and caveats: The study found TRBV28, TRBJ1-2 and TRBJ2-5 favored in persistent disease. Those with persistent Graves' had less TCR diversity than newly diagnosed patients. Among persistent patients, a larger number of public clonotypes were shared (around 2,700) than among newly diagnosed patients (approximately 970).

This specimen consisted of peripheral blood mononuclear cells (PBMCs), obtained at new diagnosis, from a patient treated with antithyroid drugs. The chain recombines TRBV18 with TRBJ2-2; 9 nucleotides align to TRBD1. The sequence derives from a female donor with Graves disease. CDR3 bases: TGTGCCAGCTCCCCAACAGGGGGCGGAGGGACCGGGGAGCTGTTTTTT. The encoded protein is CASSPTGGGGTGELFF.